A single sample gave rise to the 32 T cell receptor beta chains below, sequenced in a study of blood T cells in healthy people across ages. A second PCR, run for about 7 to 11 cycles, used a sample-barcoded 5' primer plus a J-beta primer mix. MiXCR, run by TCRdb on the 5' RACE reads, gives a single entry per CDR3 protein. This sample yields hundreds of thousands of distinct CDR3 sequences, of which around a quarter are seen a single time; more than 8.5% belongs to the top ten. This same sample was also taken into another study, of T cells of mothers and their children.

The specimen was blood. The receptors stem from a boy between 10 and 17 years old in good health.

This clonotype was seen many times. The chain links TRBV4-3 to TRBJ2-1; 14 bases agree with TRBD2. Germline-derived CDR1 and CDR2 are LGHNA and YSLEER. This CDR3 comprises 17 residues. V shed 4 bases and J 3 bases; nucleotides not matched to a gene: 5. The CDR3 protein is CASSLTSGGAGYNEQFF. Written as DNA, the CDR3 is TGCGCCAGCAGCCTGACTAGCGGGGGGGCTGGCTACAATGAGCAGTTCTTC.

This clonotype showed up just once. The rearrangement links TRBV6-2 or TRBV6-3 to TRBJ1-5; TRBD1 agrees at 10 bases. The CDR3 totals 14 residues. V shed 6 bases, J shed 5 bases, and the junction held 4 bases outside the gene matches. Looked up from germline, CDR1 is MNHEY and CDR2 is SVGEGT. CDR3 protein: CASRLDRGDQPQHF. In DNA, the CDR3 is TGTGCCAGCAGATTGGACAGGGGGGATCAGCCCCAGCATTTT.

This clonotype was seen only once. The chain combines TRBV21-1 with TRBJ2-3; the table's TRBD2 call for D was not verified on the DNA. TRBV21-1 is a pseudogene locus. CDR3 length: 16 amino acids. The CDR3 here is CASSSTSGKKTDTQYF. CDR3 DNA sequence: TGTGCCAGCAGTTCGACTAGCGGGAAAAAGACAGATACGCAGTATTTT.

This clonotype was seen only a few times. The chain has TRBV7-2 and TRBJ2-7, with D unresolved. Between the trimmed V and J ends, which lost 2 bases and 4 bases, there was a span of 12 bases. The CDR3 contains 14 residues. Per the germline V gene, CDR1 is SGHTA and CDR2 is FQGNSA. CDR3 sequence reads: CASSLSYSVYEQYF. The CDR3 nucleotides are TGTGCCAGCAGCTTAAGTTATTCGGTATACGAGCAGTACTTC.

In its sample, this clonotype was seen a few times. The CDR3 loop is CASSLALGTGYEQYF. CDR3 nucleotides: TGTGCCAGCAGCTTAGCGCTAGGGACAGGGTACGAGCAGTACTTC. The chain uses TRBV7-9 and TRBJ2-7; TRBD1 agrees at 9 bases. J gave up 4 bases and V 0 bases, and 4 bases lay outside the gene matches. CDR1 is SEHNR and CDR2 is FQNEAQ in the germline V gene (reference sequence). The CDR3 runs 15 residues.

This clonotype has just a few counts. The chain has TRBV29-1 and TRBJ2-4; 8 bases are a match to TRBD1. V lost 6 bases to trimming and J lost 6 bases; unmatched junction nucleotides: 7. The CDR3 sequence is 13 residues long. Germline V lookup: CDR1 SQVTM, CDR2 ANQGSEA. CDR3 loop: CSVADRVGNIQYF. The CDR3 DNA reads TGCAGCGTAGCGGACAGGGTGGGAAACATTCAGTACTTC.

In its sample, this clonotype was seen a few times. The gene calls are TRBV29-1 and TRBJ1-2; 10 nucleotides agree with TRBD1. This CDR3 contains 11 residues. V gave up 8 bases and J gave up 8 bases; unmatched junction bases: 5. The V gene's germline CDR1 is SQVTM and CDR2 ANQGSEA. CDR3 coding DNA: TGCAGCACAGGACAGGGGGACGGCTACACCTTC. This encodes CSTGQGDGYTF.

The chain has TRBV9 and TRBJ2-5, with unresolved D. Trimming shortened V by 3 bases and J by 5 bases, and 11 bases separated the two germline ends. The CDR3 is 13 amino acids. Germline V gives CDR1 SGDLS, CDR2 YYNGEE. The CDR3 here is CASSATPTETQYF. CDR3 nucleotide sequence: TGTGCCAGCAGCGCCACTCCGACGGAGACCCAGTACTTC.

On this clonotype itself: A junction boundary mismatches the germline segment, possibly from a read error. This chain connects TRBV11-2 to TRBJ2-5; possibly TRBD2 for D (7 bases). Germline V gives CDR1 SGHAT, CDR2 FQNNGV. The CDR3 consists of 15 residues. CDR3 coding DNA: TGTGCCAGCAGCAGACGGGGGGCCGGTCAAGAGGCCCAGTACTTC. Protein sequence: CASSRRGAGQEAQYF.

This clonotype was recorded a few times. This sequence joins TRBV20-1 and TRBJ2-3, with 9 bases identical to TRBD1. The V gene's germline CDR1 is DFQATT and CDR2 SNEGSKA (reference sequence). V was clipped by 3 bases and J by 3 bases; unmatched bases: 1. The CDR3 is 13 residues long. This CDR3 reads CSASGQGTDTQYF. The CDR3 coding sequence is TGCAGTGCTAGCGGACAGGGGACAGATACGCAGTATTTT.

This clonotype was detected once. This chain links TRBV5-1 with TRBJ2-5; 12 nucleotides align to TRBD2. The CDR3 has 17 residues. The V segment lost 1 base and the J segment 1 base; nucleotides outside the gene matches: 5. Germline CDR1 is SGHRS and CDR2 is YFSETQ. The CDR3 region has the DNA TGCGCCAGCAGCTTGTGGCAGACTAGCGGGGGCCAAGAGACCCAGTACTTC. Translation: CASSLWQTSGGQETQYF.

The rearrangement links TRBV3-1 to TRBJ1-2; D perhaps matches TRBD1 (5 bases). CDR1 LGHDT and CDR2 YNNKEL come from the germline V gene (reference sequence). The CDR3 extends over 15 amino acids. The V end was cut by 1 base, the J end by 5 bases, with 14 bases between. The CDR3 spells CASSQARGAGYGYTF. CDR3 sequence (DNA): TGTGCCAGCAGCCAAGCGAGAGGGGCTGGTTATGGCTACACCTTC.

The genes are TRBV29-1 and TRBJ2-5, with D perhaps matching TRBD1 (5 bases). Germline CDR1 is SQVTM and CDR2 is ANQGSEA. Trimming cost V 7 bases and J 4 bases, with 22 bases left between them. The CDR3 runs 15 residues. CDR3 sequence: CSANHGAIVTETQYF. The CDR3 region has the DNA TGCAGCGCGAACCATGGGGCAATTGTAACAGAGACCCAGTACTTC.

This rearrangement joins TRBV6-5 to TRBJ2-3, with no clear D. The CDR3 contains 16 residues. Germline-derived CDR1 and CDR2 are MNHEY and SVGAGI. The V end lost 3 bases, the J end lost 6 bases, and 19 bases lay between the germline ends. As DNA, the CDR3 is TGTGCCAGCAGTTATGATTTTTCGGGTCTGGGGGATACGCAGTATTTT. This gives the protein CASSYDFSGLGDTQYF.

This clonotype occurred a few times. This chain connects TRBV4-3 to TRBJ1-3; D call uncertain. CDR1 LGHNA and CDR2 YSLEER come from the germline V gene. CDR3 size: 14 residues. V lost 1 base and J 4 bases, leaving 8 bases between the germline ends. CDR3 sequence (DNA): TGCGCCAGCAGCCAAGGGGTGGGCGGAAACACCATATATTTT. Its protein product is CASSQGVGGNTIYF.

This clonotype was seen only a few times. The chain is built from TRBV6-5 and TRBJ2-5; D may correspond to TRBD1 or TRBD2 (5 bases each). Trimming removed 3 bases at V and 4 bases at J, with 12 bases between. This CDR3 contains 14 residues. Germline assignment: CDR1 MNHEY and CDR2 SVGAGI. This chain's CDR3 is CASSYAGDRETQYF. The CDR3 region has the DNA TGTGCCAGCAGTTATGCCGGGGACCGAGAGACCCAGTACTTC.

The V gene is TRBV6-1, the J gene TRBJ2-7, with 10 nucleotides matching TRBD2. This CDR3 contains 15 residues. Germline CDR1 is MNHNS and CDR2 is SASEGT. V lost 6 bases to trimming and J lost 3 bases; unmatched junction nucleotides: 8. The CDR3 nucleotides are TGTGCCAGCAGCACCTCAGCGGGGGGGCTCTACGAGCAGTACTTC. Protein sequence: CASSTSAGGLYEQYF.

V gene TRBV2 combines with J gene TRBJ2-7; 8 positions agree with TRBD1. Per germline, CDR1 SNHLY and CDR2 FYNNEI. V lost 6 bases, J lost 0 bases, and 4 bases stayed unmatched. The CDR3 has 14 residues. CDR3 region: CASRDRVSSYEQYF. As DNA, the CDR3 is TGTGCCAGCAGGGACAGGGTTAGCTCCTACGAGCAGTACTTC.

This chain joins TRBV21-1 and TRBJ1-1; the table's D call TRBD1 went unverified against the DNA. TRBV21-1 represents a pseudogene. This CDR3 comprises 17 residues. CDR3 in amino acids: CASSTNRWTGMNTEAFF. The CDR3 DNA is TGTGCCAGCAGCACAAACCGCTGGACAGGGATGAACACTGAAGCTTTCTTT.

This clonotype was counted between two and nine times. The V gene is TRBV7-2, the J gene TRBJ2-3; 9 bases map to TRBD2. In germline, CDR1 is SGHTA, CDR2 FQGNSA. V trimming: 8 bases; J trimming: 2 bases; junction bases outside the gene matches: 8. The CDR3 sequence is 15 residues long. The CDR3 here is CASQETSGVTDTQYF. The CDR3 DNA reads TGTGCCAGCCAAGAGACTAGCGGTGTCACAGATACGCAGTATTTT.

This chain's CDR3 is CASSPRGGTGGGEQYF. The CDR3 DNA reads TGTGCCAGCAGCCCAAGGGGGGGTACTGGCGGGGGCGAGCAGTACTTC. The chain couples TRBV7-9 to TRBJ2-7; D might be TRBD2 (7 bases). V was trimmed by 5 bases and J by 6 bases, leaving 23 bases between them. This CDR3 comprises 16 residues. CDR1 is SEHNR and CDR2 is FQNEAQ in the germline V gene (reference sequence).

As to this clonotype: Germline and junction disagree at one end, which may indicate a read error. This chain connects TRBV28 to TRBJ2-1; a possible D gene is TRBD2 (5 bases). This CDR3 has 14 amino acids. The V gene's germline CDR1 is MDHEN and CDR2 SYDVKM. For the CDR3, the DNA is TGTGCCAGCGGCCTGCCCGGGAAGGTTTACGAGCAGCACTTC. Translating gives CASGLPGKVYEQHF.

In this sample, this clonotype turned up a few times. The chain joins TRBV28 to TRBJ2-1; TRBD2 matches 14 bases. Germline V CDR1 and CDR2: MDHEN, SYDVKM. The CDR3 runs 18 residues. V gave up 2 bases and J gave up 2 bases; unmatched junction bases: 5. This CDR3 is CASSLPGLAGVAYNEQFF. In DNA, the CDR3 is TGTGCCAGCAGTTTACCGGGACTAGCGGGAGTGGCCTACAATGAGCAGTTCTTC.

This clonotype turned up a few times. CDR3 DNA: TGTGCCAGCAGGGAACCCGGGACTCAAGCGGTGGATACGCAGTATTTT. Translating gives CASREPGTQAVDTQYF. The genes are TRBV5-4 and TRBJ2-3; a possible D gene is TRBD2 (6 bases). Germline V gene data show CDR1 as SGHNT and CDR2 as YYREEE (reference sequence). The CDR3 spans 16 residues. Trimming took off 5 bases at V and 6 bases at J, with 22 bases between the two ends.

The rearrangement joins TRBV2 to TRBJ2-4, with D possibly matching TRBD2 (6 bases). Trimming pared 6 bases from V and 16 bases from J, leaving 16 bases between. CDR3 length: 11 residues. From germline, CDR1 is SNHLY and CDR2 FYNNEI. The CDR3 region is CASRGGPPYYF. The DNA for the CDR3 is TGTGCCAGCAGGGGGGGACCCCCCTACTACTTC.

The J gene is TRBJ2-1, the V gene TRBV2, with 12 bases aligning to TRBD2. The CDR3 loop spans 14 amino acids. Looked up from germline, CDR1 is SNHLY and CDR2 is FYNNEI. Germline trimming cut 8 bases from V and 4 bases from J; bases unmatched to any gene: 3. CDR3 coding DNA: TGTGCCAGCGTGGGACTAGCGGGTTACAATGAGCAGTTCTTC. Translation gives CASVGLAGYNEQFF.

This clonotype turned up a few times. In DNA, the CDR3 is TGTGCCAGCAGTACCGGGACAGGGGACGAGCAGTACTTC. Translation gives CASSTGTGDEQYF. The V call is TRBV12-3 or TRBV12-4, the J call TRBJ2-7; 10 nucleotides line up with TRBD1. V lost 5 bases and J lost 5; bases outside the gene matches: 3. This CDR3 has 13 residues.

This clonotype has a handful of counts. The V and J genes are TRBV3-1 and TRBJ2-1; 7 bases match TRBD2. Germline trimming cut 5 bases from V and 7 bases from J; bases unmatched to any gene: 14. CDR3 length: 16 amino acids. The V gene's germline CDR1 is LGHDT and CDR2 YNNKEL (reference sequence). CDR3 nucleotide sequence: TGTGCCAGCAGCGGGACTCGCGGGAGCGCAAAGAATGAGCAGTTCTTC. Its protein is CASSGTRGSAKNEQFF.

This clonotype was observed a few times. The gene calls are TRBV20-1 and TRBJ1-1, with a possible D match to TRBD1 (5 bases). This CDR3 is built from 12 residues. Germline V lookup: CDR1 DFQATT, CDR2 SNEGSKA (reference sequence). V was cut by 4 bases and J by 4 bases, with 10 bases left in between. The CDR3 here is CSATRGGTEAFF. The CDR3 nucleotides are TGCAGTGCTACCCGGGGCGGCACTGAAGCTTTCTTT.

The V gene is TRBV6-2 or TRBV6-3, the J gene TRBJ2-2, with D unclear. Trimming pared 3 bases from V and 6 bases from J, leaving 8 bases between. This CDR3 comprises 13 residues. Germline V gene lookup returns CDR1 MNHEY and CDR2 SVGEGT. CDR3 DNA: TGTGCCAGCAGTTATCAGGACGCCGGGGAGCTGTTTTTT. It translates to CASSYQDAGELFF.

This sequence joins TRBV12-3 or TRBV12-4 and TRBJ2-6, with D possibly matching TRBD2 (6 bases). Trimming took 5 bases from V and 0 from J, leaving 11 bases between them. The CDR3 runs to 16 residues. The CDR3 DNA follows: TGTGCCAGCAGTCGAGGACTAACCTCTGGGGCCAACGTCCTGACTTTC. Amino acid sequence: CASSRGLTSGANVLTF.

This clonotype was detected only once. The chain is built from TRBV7-2 and TRBJ2-1; 7 bases agree with TRBD2. Looked up from germline, CDR1 is SGHTA and CDR2 is FQGNSA. The CDR3 runs 16 residues. V lost 7 bases, J lost 6 bases, and 15 bases stayed unmatched. Here the CDR3 DNA reads TGTGCCAGCAACTCCCCAGCGGGAAAGAAGGCCAATGAGCAGTTCTTC. It translates to CASNSPAGKKANEQFF.